This is a list of T cell receptor beta chains from one sample in a study of T-cell memory formation after mild COVID-19. TCRdb analysed the 5' RACE reads with MiXCR anew, one entry per CDR3 protein. The sample consists of about 270,000 distinct CDR3 sequences, roughly 17% of them appearing once. The sample comprised PBMCs or a T cell subset sorted from them (not recorded which). Receptors originate from a man younger than 30 who had mild COVID-19 (a few samples of this study predate the infection). Cell type and time point are not known. Each CDR3 is given with its conserved first and last residue. For some rows the clone size is stated as once, few or many, or as a class when expanded; others skip it.

V gene	J gene	CDR3 length	clone size	CDR3 protein
TRBV20-1	TRBJ2-3	14	-	CSAPPGGQMDTQYF
TRBV4-3	TRBJ1-1	13	few	CASSQDLGREAFF
TRBV14	TRBJ2-3	18	few	CASSQDRGGTATPDTQYF
TRBV4-3	TRBJ1-2	12	-	CASSRGGEGYTF
TRBV10-1	TRBJ1-1	16	few	CASSESVGNMNTEAFF
TRBV7-3	TRBJ2-5	15	-	CASIHPRGGQETQYF
TRBV6-2/TRBV6-3	TRBJ2-7	14	few	CATRGWTGIHEQYF
TRBV6-5	TRBJ1-6	15	few	CASSYGQDRNSPLHF
TRBV6-2/TRBV6-3	TRBJ1-6	15	-	CASSFADSYNSPLHF
TRBV28	TRBJ2-7	10	-	CASSKYEQYF
TRBV20-1	TRBJ1-2	15	-	CSAEEGSGGFYGYTF
TRBV20-1	TRBJ2-5	13	-	CSARKYRGETQYF
TRBV24-1	TRBJ2-3	18	-	CATSDPLGRTGGPDTQYF
TRBV15	TRBJ2-1	17	-	CATSSFTRLAGYNEQFF
TRBV6-5	TRBJ1-3	14	once	CASSSTITGNTIYF
TRBV4-3	TRBJ2-6	16	few	CASSQDKSSGANVLTF
TRBV20-1	TRBJ2-1	18	few	CSADTRASGGSSYNEQFF
TRBV11-3	TRBJ2-1	13	few	CASSLGDAVEQFF
TRBV6-6	TRBJ2-1	16	many	CASSPVGMGGNNEQFF
TRBV9	TRBJ1-3	15	many	CASSVAPSSGNTIYF
TRBV4-1	TRBJ2-7	14	few	CASSQEQIYYEQYF
TRBV7-6	TRBJ2-5	13	many	CASSRARGWSQYF
TRBV3-1	TRBJ2-7	16	-	CASSQDWARGSYEQYF
TRBV6-5	TRBJ2-2	16	-	CASSTSRGGGTGELFF
TRBV20-1	TRBJ1-1	15	-	CSAMNPGGRDTEAFF
TRBV9	TRBJ2-2	14	-	CASSYNSNTGELFF
TRBV2	TRBJ1-2	11	-	CASGRRDGYTF
TRBV7-2	TRBJ1-2	14	-	CASSPLGQGDGYTF
TRBV4-1	TRBJ2-7	14	-	CASSQVPDYYEQYF
TRBV14	TRBJ2-3	13	-	CASSQYRTDTQYF
TRBV10-3	TRBJ2-5	14	-	CAISEGWGQETQYF
TRBV24-1	TRBJ2-5	16	-	CATSDARQGPQETQYF
TRBV6-4	TRBJ2-3	16	-	CASSEGTSGGTDTQYF
TRBV6-5	TRBJ1-2	16	few	CASRRIRLGENYGYTF
TRBV5-1	TRBJ2-6	15	many	CASSLGGGGANVLTF
TRBV18	TRBJ1-1	12	many	CASSPRGPEAFF
TRBV7-9	TRBJ1-2	13	few	CASREGASYGYTF
TRBV6-5	TRBJ2-1	11	many	CASSQGNEQFF
TRBV4-1	TRBJ2-5	14	-	CASSQDLSRETQYF